This entry describes one TCR beta chain. Original data processing: Nucleated cell number was recorded as an estimate derived from reference gene primer amplification. Clones were read by immunoSEQ multiplex PCR, and TCRdb kept only the in-frame ones, dropping some. D and trimming were read from the DNA, whereas the V and J calls and clone size are those reported in that table. The table lists 85,000 to 100,000 clones, roughly 70% of them singletons. V lost 3 bases, J lost 3 bases, and 15 bases lay in between. Germline CDR1 is MNHEY and CDR2 is SMNVEV (reference sequence). The CDR3 runs 15 residues. This sample was taken from a study of blood T cell repertoires in COVID-19.

The TCR originated in a woman aged 60-75 years in a cohort sampled during active or convalescent COVID-19. The rearrangement joins TRBV27 to TRBJ2-7; D is perhaps TRBD1 (6 bases). Sequencing used peripheral blood. CDR3 sequence (DNA): TGTGCCAGCAGTTTCACGGCAGGGGCTCTCTACGAGCAGTACTTC. Translating gives CASSFTAGALYEQYF.